The T cell receptor (beta chain) described here comes from a study of blood T cell repertoires in COVID-19. On the study more broadly: Sources were T cells, B-cell-depleted T cells, or PBMCs; the material itself was cDNA or gDNA.

The ends were cut back, 6 bases at V and 4 bases at J, with 12 bases in the middle. Germline CDR1 is MNHEY and CDR2 is SVGAGI. The CDR3 is 13 residues long. Generated by immunoSEQ multiplex PCR, the TCRdb table keeps only in-frame clones and is missing some. The sample has roughly 180,000 clones; roughly four fifths are singletons. Cohort placement rested on clinical history that participants reported themselves. V usage is TRBV6-5 and J usage is TRBJ1-2, with D unclear. Sequencing was done on a sample of PBMCs or T cells enriched from blood (not recorded which). The receptor was isolated from a man between 50 and 59 years old who had recovered from COVID-19. The CDR3 spells CASRDKAFYGYTF. CDR3 bases: TGTGCCAGCAGAGACAAAGCCTTCTATGGCTACACCTTC.